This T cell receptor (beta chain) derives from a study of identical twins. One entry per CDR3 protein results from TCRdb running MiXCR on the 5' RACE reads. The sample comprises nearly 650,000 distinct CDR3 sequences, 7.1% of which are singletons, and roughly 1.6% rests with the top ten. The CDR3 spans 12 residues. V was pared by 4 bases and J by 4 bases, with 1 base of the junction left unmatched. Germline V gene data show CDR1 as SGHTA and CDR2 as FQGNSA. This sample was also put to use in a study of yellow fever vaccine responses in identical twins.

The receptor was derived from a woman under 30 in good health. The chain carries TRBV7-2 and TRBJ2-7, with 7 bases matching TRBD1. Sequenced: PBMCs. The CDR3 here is CASSWGQYEQYF. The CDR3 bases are TGTGCCAGCAGCTGGGGACAGTACGAGCAGTACTTC.